This paragraph reports one T cell receptor (beta chain). This table comes from immunoSEQ multiplex PCR, and its TCRdb copy is limited to in-frame clones, with some not included. Altogether about 330,000 clones are present, 75% to 90% being singletons, with the ten largest covering 1.2%. The entry originates in a study of cytomegalovirus exposure and HLA in healthy donors. This CDR3 has 14 amino acids. Per the germline V gene, CDR1 is KGHSH and CDR2 is LQKENI. Trimming took off 6 bases at V and 2 bases at J, with 14 bases between the two ends. The chain combines TRBV18 with TRBJ2-7; D remains unclear. This TCR came from a woman in her twenties or thirties in good health and CMV-seropositive. Sequencing was carried out using PBMCs. The CDR3 protein is CASSIRAATYEQYF. CDR3 DNA: TGTGCCAGCTCTATCCGGGCCGCAACCTACGAGCAGTACTTC.